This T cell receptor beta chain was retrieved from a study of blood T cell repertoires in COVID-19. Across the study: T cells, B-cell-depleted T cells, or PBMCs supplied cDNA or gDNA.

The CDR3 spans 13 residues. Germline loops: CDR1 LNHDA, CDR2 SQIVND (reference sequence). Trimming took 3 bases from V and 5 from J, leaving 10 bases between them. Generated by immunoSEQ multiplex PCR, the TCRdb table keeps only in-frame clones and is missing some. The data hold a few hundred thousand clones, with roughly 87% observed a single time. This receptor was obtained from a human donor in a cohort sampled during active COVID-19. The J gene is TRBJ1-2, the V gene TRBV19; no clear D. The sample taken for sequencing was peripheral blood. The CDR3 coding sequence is TGTGCCAGTAGTATCGCAGTAATTTATGGCTACACCTTC. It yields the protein CASSIAVIYGYTF.